This T cell receptor beta chain was captured by sequencing in a study of blood T cell repertoires in COVID-19. Across the study: PBMCs, B-cell-depleted T cells, or T cells provided the cDNA or gDNA that made up the material.

The protocol was immunoSEQ multiplex PCR, while the TCRdb copy is restricted to in-frame clones and leaves out a portion. The sample has around 120,000 clones; around 91% are singletons. The CDR3 covers 16 residues. CDR1 and CDR2 (germline): SQVTM, ANQGSEA. Trimming stripped 4 bases from V and 0 bases from J, with 13 bases between. This sequence joins TRBV29-1 and TRBJ2-6; D is unclear. This TCR derives from a woman aged 60-75 years with COVID-19, enrolled during active disease. Source material: peripheral blood. The CDR3 DNA sequence: TGCAGCGTTGGGGTTGGCGAGGTCTCTGGGGCCAACGTCCTGACTTTC. Its translation: CSVGVGEVSGANVLTF.